What follows describes a single T cell receptor beta chain. All enrollees were about 18 to 100 years old and from about 25 US areas. Two negative PCRs, clearance, or symptom resolution were required of recovered Cohort 3 donors. The sample originates from a study of blood T cell repertoires in COVID-19. Clones were sequenced by immunoSEQ multiplex PCR, and TCRdb holds only the in-frame ones, with some missing. Of 200,000 to 300,000 clones listed, around nine tenths are singletons. The V and J ends lost 4 bases and 1 base, in that order; junction bases with no gene match: 9. CDR1 and CDR2 from the germline V gene are SGDLS and YYNGEE. The CDR3 extends over 16 amino acids.

The rearrangement uses TRBV9 and TRBJ2-7; 9 nucleotides agree with TRBD1. The clonotype was recovered from a woman aged 30 to 39 who had recovered from COVID-19. Sequenced material: PBMCs or T cells enriched from blood (not recorded which). CDR3 DNA: TGTGCCAGCAGCCTCACAGGGGGCGGCGGGTCCTACGAGCAGTACTTC. It encodes CASSLTGGGGSYEQYF.